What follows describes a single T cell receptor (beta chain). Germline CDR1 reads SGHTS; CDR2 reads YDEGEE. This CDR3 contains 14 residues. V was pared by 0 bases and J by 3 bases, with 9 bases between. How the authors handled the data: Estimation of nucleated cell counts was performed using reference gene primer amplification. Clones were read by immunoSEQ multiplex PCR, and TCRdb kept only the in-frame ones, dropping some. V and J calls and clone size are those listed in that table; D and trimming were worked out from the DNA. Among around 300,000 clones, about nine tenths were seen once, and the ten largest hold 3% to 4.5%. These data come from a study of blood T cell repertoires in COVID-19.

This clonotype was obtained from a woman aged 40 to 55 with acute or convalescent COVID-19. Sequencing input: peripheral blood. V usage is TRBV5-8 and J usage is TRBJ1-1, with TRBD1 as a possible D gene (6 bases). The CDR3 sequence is CASSLDRAYTEAFF. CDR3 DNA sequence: TGTGCCAGCAGCTTGGACAGGGCGTACACTGAAGCTTTCTTT.